These T cell receptor beta chains were read from a single sample in a study of blood T cells in healthy people across ages. Via MiXCR, TCRdb re-called the 5' RACE reads, giving one row per CDR3 protein. The table includes roughly 900,000 distinct CDR3 sequences, around 26% detected once. The sample taken for sequencing was blood. The receptors stem from a woman older than 75 in good health. CDR3s include the opening cysteine and the closing phenylalanine or tryptophan. D genes are given only for firm matches. Rows give clone size only sometimes, using once, few, many, or a class for an expanded clone.

TRBJ2-7,NA,TRBV11-1,TRBD1,TGTGCCAGCAGCTTCGACAGGGGAACTTACAATGAGCAGTACTTC,CASSFDRGTYNEQYF
TRBJ2-4,many,TRBV28,NA,TGTGCCAGCAGTTTAGGGGGACGGCAAAACATTCAGTACTTC,CASSLGGRQNIQYF
TRBJ2-3,NA,TRBV12-3/TRBV12-4,NA,TGTGCCAGCAGTTTAGCCGTGGACGCAGATACGCAGTATTTT,CASSLAVDADTQYF
TRBJ1-5,many,TRBV7-2,NA,TGTGCCAGCAGCTTCACGGTGCGAAATCAGCCCCAGCATTTT,CASSFTVRNQPQHF
TRBJ1-2,many,TRBV10-3,NA,TGTGCCATCAGTGAGGGACCGAGCTATGGCTACACCTTC,CAISEGPSYGYTF
TRBJ1-1,NA,TRBV29-1,NA,TGCAGCGTTGTCCGGGGTGGTTCTGAAGCTTTCTTT,CSVVRGGSEAFF
TRBJ2-1,NA,TRBV20-1,NA,TGCAGTGCCCCCGGGGGCTTGAGCTCCTACAATGAGCAGTTCTTC,CSAPGGLSSYNEQFF
TRBJ2-1,many,TRBV29-1,NA,TGCAGCGTTGAAGATGGCCGACGGCATGAGCAGTTCTTC,CSVEDGRRHEQFF
TRBJ2-5,once,TRBV12-3/TRBV12-4,NA,TGTGCCAGCAGTTTGGATCAAGTGGAGACCCAGTACTTC,CASSLDQVETQYF
TRBJ2-7,many,TRBV6-5,NA,TGTGCCAGCAGTCTCTACAAGGGACATACCTACGAGCAGTACTTC,CASSLYKGHTYEQYF
TRBJ2-3,NA,TRBV28,NA,TGTGCCAGTCTAAGGGCAGATACGCAGTATTTT,CASLRADTQYF
TRBJ2-7,many,TRBV20-1,TRBD1,TGCAGTGCTACCGAGGGGGCTCCCCCACGCGAGCAGTACTTC,CSATEGAPPREQYF
TRBJ2-4,few,TRBV7-2,NA,TGTGCCAGCAGCTCAGGCAGGGGGAGGAGTAACATTCAGTACTTC,CASSSGRGRSNIQYF